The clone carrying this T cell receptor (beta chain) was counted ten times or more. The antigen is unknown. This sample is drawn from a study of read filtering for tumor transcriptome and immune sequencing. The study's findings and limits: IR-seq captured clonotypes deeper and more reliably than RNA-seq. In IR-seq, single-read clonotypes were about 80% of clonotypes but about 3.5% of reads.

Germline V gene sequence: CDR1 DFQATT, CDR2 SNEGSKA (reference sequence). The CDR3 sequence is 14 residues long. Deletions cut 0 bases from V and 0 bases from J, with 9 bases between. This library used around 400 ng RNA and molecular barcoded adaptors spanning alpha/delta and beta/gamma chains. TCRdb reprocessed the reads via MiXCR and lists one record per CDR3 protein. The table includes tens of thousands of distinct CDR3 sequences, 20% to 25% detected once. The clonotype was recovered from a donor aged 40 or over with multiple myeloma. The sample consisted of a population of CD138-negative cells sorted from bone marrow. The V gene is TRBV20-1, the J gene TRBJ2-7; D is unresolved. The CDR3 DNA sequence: TGCAGTGCTAGAGATAGTAGAGGCTCCTACGAGCAGTACTTC. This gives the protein CSARDSRGSYEQYF.